This TCR beta chain was sequenced for a study of T cells expressing NK-cell markers. Notes on the study in general: Whether expanded NKG2C+ T cell clones recognized HCMV stayed uncertain.

The germline gives CDR1 SQVTM, CDR2 ANQGSEA. The CDR3 contains 15 residues. For each CDR3 protein, TCRdb gives one entry from its re-call of the 5' RACE reads, without DNA. Its table records 350,000 to 450,000 distinct CDR3 sequences. Notes on this clonotype: Its specificity is not known.

The sequence was obtained from a man aged 18-75 years in good health. Sequencing was performed on blood T cells: a sorted CD56 or NKG2C T cell subset, CD4+ or CD8+ T cells, or bulk PBMC T cells (not recorded which). The rearrangement uses TRBV29-1 and TRBJ2-1; the TCRdb call, TRBD1, lacks DNA for checking. The CDR3 spells CSVDASGQAFDEQFF.